The 5 T cell receptor beta chains below all came from one sample that was sequenced in a study of shared clonotypes between healthy human individuals. Sequenced by immunoSEQ multiplex PCR; TCRdb stores in-frame clones only, minus some. The sample shows millions of clones, more than 80% of them seen only once. The specimen sequenced was naive CD4+ T cells from PBMCs. The subset here: CD45RA+ positively selected. These receptor sequences come from a man younger than 35 in good health. Some clones in this sample may be carry-over from other donors' samples.

A remark on this clone: This specimen includes other DNA sequences encoding the same CDR3. The genes are TRBV5-1 and TRBJ2-2; D unresolved. This CDR3 has 14 residues. CDR1 SGHRS and CDR2 YFSETQ come from the germline V gene. V was pared by 2 bases and J by 1 base, with 6 bases between. Written as DNA, the CDR3 is TGCGCCAGCAGCTTAATAGTGAACACCGGGGAGCTGTTTTTT. It encodes CASSLIVNTGELFF.

The rearrangement joins TRBV4-2 to TRBJ2-7; D is uncertain. Trimming removed 0 bases at V and 2 bases at J, with 5 bases between. CDR1 is LGHNA and CDR2 is YNFKEQ in the germline V gene. CDR3 length equals 13 residues. The CDR3 nucleotides read TGTGCCAGCAGCCAAGATTTTCCCTACGAGCAGTACTTC. Translation: CASSQDFPYEQYF.

The chain recombines TRBV28 with TRBJ1-2; the D is unclear. The V gene lost 6 bases and the J gene lost 4 bases, with 12 bases spanning the gap. Germline CDR1 reads MDHEN; CDR2 reads SYDVKM. This CDR3 spans 13 amino acids. The CDR3 spells CASSSPAIYGYTF. CDR3 coding DNA: TGTGCCAGCAGCTCCCCAGCGATCTATGGCTACACCTTC.

The chain uses TRBV5-1 and TRBJ2-7, with 7 positions matching TRBD1. The CDR3 totals 15 residues. CDR1 is SGHRS, CDR2 YFSETQ, per germline. The V gene end was trimmed by 4 bases and the J gene end by 5 bases; junction bases not matched to a gene: 12. The CDR3 DNA reads as TGCGCCAGCAGCCCCACTACCGGGACAGCCGACGAGCAGTACTTC. This gives the protein CASSPTTGTADEQYF.

The genes are TRBV27 and TRBJ2-5; D call uncertain. The V end lost 5 bases, the J end lost 2 bases, and 15 bases lay between the germline ends. This CDR3 spans 15 amino acids. Germline CDR1 is MNHEY and CDR2 is SMNVEV (reference sequence). The chain's CDR3 is CASSRAWRPQETQYF. The DNA of the CDR3 is TGTGCCAGCAGTAGAGCGTGGCGGCCTCAAGAGACCCAGTACTTC.